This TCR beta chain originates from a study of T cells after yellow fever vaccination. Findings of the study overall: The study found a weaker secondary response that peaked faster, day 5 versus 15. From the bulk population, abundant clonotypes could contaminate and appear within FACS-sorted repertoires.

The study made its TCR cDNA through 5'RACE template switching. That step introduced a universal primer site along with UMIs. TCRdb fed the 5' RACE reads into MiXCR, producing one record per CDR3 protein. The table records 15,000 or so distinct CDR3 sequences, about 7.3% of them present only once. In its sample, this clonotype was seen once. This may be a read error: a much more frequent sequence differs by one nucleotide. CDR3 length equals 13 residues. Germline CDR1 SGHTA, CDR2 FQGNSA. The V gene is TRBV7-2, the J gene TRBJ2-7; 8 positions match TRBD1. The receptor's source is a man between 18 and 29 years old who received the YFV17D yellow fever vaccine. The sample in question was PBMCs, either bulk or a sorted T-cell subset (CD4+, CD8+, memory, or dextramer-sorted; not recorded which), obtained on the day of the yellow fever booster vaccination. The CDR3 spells CASSLPGGYEHYV. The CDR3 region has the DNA TGTGCCAGCAGCTTACCAGGGGGCTACGAGCACTACGTC.